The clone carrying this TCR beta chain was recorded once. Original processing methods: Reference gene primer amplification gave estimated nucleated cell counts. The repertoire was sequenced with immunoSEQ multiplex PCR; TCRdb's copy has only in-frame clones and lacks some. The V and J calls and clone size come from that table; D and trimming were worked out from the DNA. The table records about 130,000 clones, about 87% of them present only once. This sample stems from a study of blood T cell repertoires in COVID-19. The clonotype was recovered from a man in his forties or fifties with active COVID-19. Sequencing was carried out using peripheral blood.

DNA of the CDR3: TGTGCCAGCAGCTTAGGGCAGGGGGGCTACACCTTC. It yields the protein CASSLGQGGYTF. J is TRBJ1-2 and V is TRBV13, with D possibly being TRBD1 (6 bases). V was pared by 0 bases and J by 8 bases, with 7 bases between. The CDR3 length is 12 residues. Germline V lookup: CDR1 PRHDT, CDR2 FYEKMQ (reference sequence).